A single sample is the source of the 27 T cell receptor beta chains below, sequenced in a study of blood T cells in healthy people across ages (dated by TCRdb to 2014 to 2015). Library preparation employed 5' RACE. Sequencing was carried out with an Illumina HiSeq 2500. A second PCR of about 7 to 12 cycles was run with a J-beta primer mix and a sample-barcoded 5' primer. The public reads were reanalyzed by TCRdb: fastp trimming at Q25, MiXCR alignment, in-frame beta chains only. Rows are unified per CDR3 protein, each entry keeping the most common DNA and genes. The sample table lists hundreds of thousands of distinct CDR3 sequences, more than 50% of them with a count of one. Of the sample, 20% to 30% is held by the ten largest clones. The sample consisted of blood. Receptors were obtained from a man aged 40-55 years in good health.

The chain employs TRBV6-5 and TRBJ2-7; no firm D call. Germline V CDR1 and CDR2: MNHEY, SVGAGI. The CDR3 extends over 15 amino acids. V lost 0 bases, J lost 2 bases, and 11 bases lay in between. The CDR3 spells CASSYSMRPAYEQYF. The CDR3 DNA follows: TGTGCCAGCAGTTACTCGATGAGGCCGGCCTACGAGCAGTACTTC.

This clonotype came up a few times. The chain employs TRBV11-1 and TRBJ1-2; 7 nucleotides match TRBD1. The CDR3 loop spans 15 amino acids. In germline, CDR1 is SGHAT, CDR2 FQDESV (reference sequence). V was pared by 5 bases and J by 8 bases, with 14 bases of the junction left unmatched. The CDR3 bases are TGTGCCAGCAGCGCACAGGGGATAGACGATTACGGCTACACCTTC. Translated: CASSAQGIDDYGYTF.

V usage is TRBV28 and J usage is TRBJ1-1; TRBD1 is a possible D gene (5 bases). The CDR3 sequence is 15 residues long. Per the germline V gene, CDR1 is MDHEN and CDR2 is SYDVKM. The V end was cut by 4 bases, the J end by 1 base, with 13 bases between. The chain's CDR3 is CASSSPGLPNTEAFF. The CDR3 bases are TGTGCCAGCAGTTCGCCGGGACTTCCGAACACTGAAGCTTTCTTT.

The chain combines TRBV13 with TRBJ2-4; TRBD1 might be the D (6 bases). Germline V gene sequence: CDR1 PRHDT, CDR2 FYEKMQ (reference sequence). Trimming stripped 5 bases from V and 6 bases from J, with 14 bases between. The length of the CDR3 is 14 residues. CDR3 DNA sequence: TGTGCCAGCAGCAGACCGGGACAAGGAAACATTCAGTACTTC. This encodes CASSRPGQGNIQYF.

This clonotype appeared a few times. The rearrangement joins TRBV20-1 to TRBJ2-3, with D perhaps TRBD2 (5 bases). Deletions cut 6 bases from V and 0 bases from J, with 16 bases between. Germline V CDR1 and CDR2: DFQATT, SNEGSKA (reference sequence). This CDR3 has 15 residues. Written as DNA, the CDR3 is TGCAGTGCAAGACTACCGCAGCAGAGCACAGATACGCAGTATTTT. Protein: CSARLPQQSTDTQYF.

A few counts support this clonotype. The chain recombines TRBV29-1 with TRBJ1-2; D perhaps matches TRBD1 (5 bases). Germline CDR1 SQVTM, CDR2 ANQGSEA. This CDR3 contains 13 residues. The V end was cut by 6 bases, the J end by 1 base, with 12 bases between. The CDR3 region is CSVRGASNYGYTF. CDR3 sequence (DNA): TGCAGCGTACGTGGGGCAAGTAACTATGGCTACACCTTC. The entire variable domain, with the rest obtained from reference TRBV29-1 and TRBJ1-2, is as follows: SAVISQKPSRDICQRGTSLTIQCQVDSQVTMMFWYRQQPGQSLTLIATANQGSEATYESGFVIDKFPISRPNLTFSTLTVSNMSPEDSSIYLCSVRGASNYGYTFGSGTRLTVV.

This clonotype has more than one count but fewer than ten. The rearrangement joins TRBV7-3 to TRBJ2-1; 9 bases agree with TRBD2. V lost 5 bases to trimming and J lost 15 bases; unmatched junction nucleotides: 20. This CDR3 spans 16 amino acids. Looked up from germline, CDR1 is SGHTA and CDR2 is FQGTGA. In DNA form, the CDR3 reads TGTGCCAGCAGCCCGTACGGACTAGCGCGGGACAATGGGCGGTTCTTC. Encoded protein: CASSPYGLARDNGRFF.

CDR3 nucleotides: TGTGCCAGCAGCGGAGGGGTTGGGGCGGGGGCAGATACGCAGTATTTT. Its translation is CASSGGVGAGADTQYF. The rearrangement joins TRBV9 to TRBJ2-3; 7 bases fit TRBD2. Germline assignment: CDR1 SGDLS and CDR2 YYNGEE. The CDR3 sequence is 16 residues long. After removal of 3 bases from V and 4 bases from J, the junction contained 11 bases not matched to a gene.

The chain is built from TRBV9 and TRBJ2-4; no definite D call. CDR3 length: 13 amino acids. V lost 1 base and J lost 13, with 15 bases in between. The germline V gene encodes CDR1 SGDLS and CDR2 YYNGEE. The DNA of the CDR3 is TGTGCCAGCAGCGTACTCGGGTTCCGTGAGCAGTACTTC. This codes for CASSVLGFREQYF. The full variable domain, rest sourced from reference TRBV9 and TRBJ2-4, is DSGVTQTPKHLITATGQRVTLRCSPRSGDLSVYWYQQSLDQGLQFLIQYYNGEERAKGNILERFSAQQFPDLHSELNLSSLELGDSALYFCASSVLGFREQYFGAGTRLSVL.

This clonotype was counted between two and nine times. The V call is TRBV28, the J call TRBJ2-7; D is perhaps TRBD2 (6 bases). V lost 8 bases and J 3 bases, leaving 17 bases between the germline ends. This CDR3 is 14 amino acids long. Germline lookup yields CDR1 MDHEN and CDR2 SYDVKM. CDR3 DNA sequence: TGTGCCAGCTCTTCTTACAGGAGGGACTACGAGCAGTACTTC. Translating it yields CASSSYRRDYEQYF.

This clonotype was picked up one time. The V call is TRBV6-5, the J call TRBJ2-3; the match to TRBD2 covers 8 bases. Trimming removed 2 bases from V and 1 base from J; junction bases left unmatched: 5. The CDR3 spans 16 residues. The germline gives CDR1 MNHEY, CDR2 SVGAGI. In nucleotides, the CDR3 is TGTGCCAGCAGTTACGGAGCGGGGGAAGGCACAGATACGCAGTATTTT. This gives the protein CASSYGAGEGTDTQYF.

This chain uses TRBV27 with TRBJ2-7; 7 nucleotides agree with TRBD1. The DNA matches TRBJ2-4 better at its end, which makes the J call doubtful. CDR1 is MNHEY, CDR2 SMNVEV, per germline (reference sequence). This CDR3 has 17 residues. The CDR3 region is CASRAFTGASTKNIQYF. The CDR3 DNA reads TGTGCCAGCAGAGCATTTACAGGGGCTTCAACCAAAAACATTCAGTACTTC.

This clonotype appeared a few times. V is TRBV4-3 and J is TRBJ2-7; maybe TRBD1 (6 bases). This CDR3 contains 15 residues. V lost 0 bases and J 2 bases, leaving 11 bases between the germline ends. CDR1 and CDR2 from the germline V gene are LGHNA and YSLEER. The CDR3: CASSQEIGGTYEQYF. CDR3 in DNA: TGCGCCAGCAGCCAAGAGATAGGGGGAACCTACGAGCAGTACTTC.

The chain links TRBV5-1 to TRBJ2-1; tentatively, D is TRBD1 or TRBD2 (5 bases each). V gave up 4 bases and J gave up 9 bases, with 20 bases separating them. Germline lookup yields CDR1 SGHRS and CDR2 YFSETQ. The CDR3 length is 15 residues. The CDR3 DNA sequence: TGCGCCAGCAGCGGGACCGGGTTATCATGGACTGAGCAGTTCTTC. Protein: CASSGTGLSWTEQFF.

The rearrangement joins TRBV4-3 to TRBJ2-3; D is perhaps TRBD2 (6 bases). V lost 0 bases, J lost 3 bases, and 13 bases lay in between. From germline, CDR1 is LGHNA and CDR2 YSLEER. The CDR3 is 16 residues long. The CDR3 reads CASSQDVTSRTDTQYF. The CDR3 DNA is TGCGCCAGCAGCCAAGATGTGACTAGTCGTACAGATACGCAGTATTTT.

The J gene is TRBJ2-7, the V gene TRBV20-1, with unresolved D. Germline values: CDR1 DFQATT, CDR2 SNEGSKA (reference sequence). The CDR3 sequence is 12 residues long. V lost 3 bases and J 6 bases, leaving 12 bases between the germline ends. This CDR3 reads CSAREPELEQYF. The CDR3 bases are TGCAGTGCTAGGGAGCCAGAACTCGAGCAGTACTTC.

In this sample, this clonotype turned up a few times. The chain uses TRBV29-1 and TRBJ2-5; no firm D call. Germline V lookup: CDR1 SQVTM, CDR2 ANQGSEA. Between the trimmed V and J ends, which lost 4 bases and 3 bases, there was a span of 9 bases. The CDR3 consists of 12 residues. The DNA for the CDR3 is TGCAGCGTTGCGGCGGTGGAAGAGACCCAGTACTTC. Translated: CSVAAVEETQYF.

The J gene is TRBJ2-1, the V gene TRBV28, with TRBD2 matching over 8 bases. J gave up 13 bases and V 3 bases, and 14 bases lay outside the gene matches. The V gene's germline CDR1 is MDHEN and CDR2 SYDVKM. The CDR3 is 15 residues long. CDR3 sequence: CASSFRGLGGETQFF. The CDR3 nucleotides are TGTGCCAGCAGTTTTAGGGGACTAGGGGGAGAGACCCAGTTCTTC.

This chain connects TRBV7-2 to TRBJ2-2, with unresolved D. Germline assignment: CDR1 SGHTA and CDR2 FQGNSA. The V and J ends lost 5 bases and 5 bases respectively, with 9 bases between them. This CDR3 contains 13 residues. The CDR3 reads CASSAYMTGELFF. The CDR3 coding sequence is TGTGCCAGCAGCGCCTATATGACCGGGGAGCTGTTTTTT.

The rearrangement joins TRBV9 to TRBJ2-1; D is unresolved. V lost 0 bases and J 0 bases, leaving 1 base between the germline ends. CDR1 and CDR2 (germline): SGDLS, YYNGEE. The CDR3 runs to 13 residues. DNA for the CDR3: TGTGCCAGCAGCGTAGCCTCCTACAATGAGCAGTTCTTC. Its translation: CASSVASYNEQFF. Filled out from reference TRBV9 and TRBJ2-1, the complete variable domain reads DSGVTQTPKHLITATGQRVTLRCSPRSGDLSVYWYQQSLDQGLQFLIQYYNGEERAKGNILERFSAQQFPDLHSELNLSSLELGDSALYFCASSVASYNEQFFGPGTRLTVL.

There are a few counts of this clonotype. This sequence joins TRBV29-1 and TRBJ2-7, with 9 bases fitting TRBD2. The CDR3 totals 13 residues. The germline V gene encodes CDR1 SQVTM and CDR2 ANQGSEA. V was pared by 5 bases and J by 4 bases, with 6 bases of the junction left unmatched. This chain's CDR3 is CSVLTSGRYEQYF. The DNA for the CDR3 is TGCAGCGTTTTGACTAGCGGTCGGTACGAGCAGTACTTC.

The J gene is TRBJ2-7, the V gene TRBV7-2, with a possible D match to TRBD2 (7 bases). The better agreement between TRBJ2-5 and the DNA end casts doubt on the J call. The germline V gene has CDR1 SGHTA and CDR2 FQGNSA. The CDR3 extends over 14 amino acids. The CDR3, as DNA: TGTGCCAGCAGCTTACCGGGGGGCCGAAAGACCCAGTACTTC. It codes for CASSLPGGRKTQYF.

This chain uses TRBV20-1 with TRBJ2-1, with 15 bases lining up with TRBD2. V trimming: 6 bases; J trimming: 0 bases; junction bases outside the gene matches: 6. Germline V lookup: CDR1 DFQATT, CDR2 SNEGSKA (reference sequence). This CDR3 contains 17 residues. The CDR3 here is CSAPGLAGGLSYNEQFF. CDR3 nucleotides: TGCAGTGCCCCGGGACTAGCGGGAGGACTCTCCTACAATGAGCAGTTCTTC.

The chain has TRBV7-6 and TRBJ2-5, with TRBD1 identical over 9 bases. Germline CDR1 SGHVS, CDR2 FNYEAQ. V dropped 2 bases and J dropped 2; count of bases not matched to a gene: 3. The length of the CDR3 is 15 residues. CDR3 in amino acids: CASSLTDRGQETQYF. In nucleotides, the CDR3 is TGTGCCAGCAGCTTAACGGACAGGGGACAAGAGACCCAGTACTTC.

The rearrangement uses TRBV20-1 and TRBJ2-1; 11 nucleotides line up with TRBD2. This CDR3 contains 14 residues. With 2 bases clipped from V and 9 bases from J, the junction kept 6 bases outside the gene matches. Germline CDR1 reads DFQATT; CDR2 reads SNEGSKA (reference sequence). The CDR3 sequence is CSARISGGASEQFF. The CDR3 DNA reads TGCAGTGCTAGAATTAGCGGGGGGGCCTCTGAGCAGTTCTTC.

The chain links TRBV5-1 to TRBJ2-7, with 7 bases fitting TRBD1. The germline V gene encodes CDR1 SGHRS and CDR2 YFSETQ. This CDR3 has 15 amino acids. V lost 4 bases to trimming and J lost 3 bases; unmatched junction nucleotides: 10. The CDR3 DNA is TGCGCCAGCAGCCAAGACAGGGCGGAACTCTACGAGCAGTACTTC. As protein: CASSQDRAELYEQYF.

The DNA for the CDR3 is TGTGCCATCAGCGCAGACGGTAGCTCCTACGAGCAGTACTTC. This sequence encodes CAISADGSSYEQYF. The chain is built from TRBV10-3 and TRBJ2-7, with no clear D. CDR1 and CDR2 from the germline V gene are ENHRY and SYGVKD. Trimming left V 6 bases short and J 0 bases short, with 12 bases between. This CDR3 has 14 residues.